This is a list of T cell receptor beta chains from one sample in a study of OX40 agonist ivuxolimab in advanced cancers. Profiling relied on immunoSEQ multiplex PCR, and the TCRdb table lists in-frame clones only, not all of them. This table holds 65,000 to 75,000 clones, approximately 89% found once. The specimen comprised CD4+ or CD8+ T cells sorted from blood, sampled in a trial of the OX40 agonist ivuxolimab. The receptors were gathered from an adult with an advanced solid tumor such as melanoma, head and neck, liver or kidney cancer. Both conserved end residues are part of each CDR3. D genes are given only for firm matches. For some rows the clone size is stated as once, few or many, or as a class when expanded; others skip it.

d_call j_call clone_size v_call cdr3_aa cdr3_nt
NA TRBJ1-6 NA TRBV5-1 CASSLEAGVNSPLHF TGCGCCAGCAGCCTGGAGGCAGGGGTTAATTCACCCCTCCACTTT
NA TRBJ2-1 NA TRBV11-2 CASSRRQDSSYNEQFF TGTGCCAGCAGCCGAAGACAGGACAGCTCCTACAATGAGCAGTTCTTC
TRBD2 TRBJ2-3 NA TRBV7-6 CASSLSSGGGTDTQYF TGTGCCAGCAGCTTATCGAGCGGGGGGGGCACAGATACGCAGTATTTT
NA TRBJ2-7 NA TRBV5-1 CASSLGGPQYF TGCGCCAGCAGCTTGGGGGGGCCGCAGTACTTC
NA TRBJ1-5 NA TRBV12-5 CASGLDQQGAGSGNQPQHF TGTGCTAGTGGCCTGGACCAACAGGGAGCGGGTAGTGGCAATCAGCCCCAGCATTTT
TRBD1 TRBJ1-2 NA TRBV30 CAWDRADYGYTF TGTGCCTGGGACAGGGCCGACTATGGCTACACCTTC
TRBD1 TRBJ1-2 once TRBV18 CASSPPAGGMGYGYTF TGTGCCAGCTCACCACCGGCAGGGGGTATGGGCTATGGCTACACCTTC
NA TRBJ2-5 NA TRBV11-2 CASSFLGTQEETQYF TGTGCCAGCAGCTTCCTCGGGACTCAAGAAGAGACCCAGTACTTC
TRBD1 TRBJ1-5 NA TRBV5-1 CASSWNGQDQPQHF TGCGCCAGCAGCTGGAATGGACAGGACCAGCCCCAGCATTTT
NA TRBJ1-5 NA TRBV18 CASSPMGGVGNQPQHF TGTGCCAGCTCACCCATGGGGGGCGTGGGCAATCAGCCCCAGCATTTT
TRBD1 TRBJ1-2 few TRBV27 CASSLSGGGYGYTF TGTGCCAGCAGTTTATCAGGGGGCGGCTATGGCTACACCTTC
NA TRBJ2-2 once TRBV6-5 CASSYGEYYTGELFF TGTGCCAGCAGTTACGGGGAATATTACACCGGGGAGCTGTTTTTT
TRBD1 TRBJ1-3 NA TRBV5-5 CASSLRGGGFKSGNTIYF TGTGCCAGCAGCTTAAGAGGGGGCGGCTTCAAATCTGGAAACACCATATATTTT
NA TRBJ2-5 NA TRBV11-2 CASSSRTESKTQYF TGTGCCAGCAGCTCGCGGACAGAGTCAAAGACCCAGTACTTC
NA TRBJ1-2 NA TRBV4-1 CASSQTPWSYGYTF TGCGCCAGCAGCCAAACTCCCTGGAGCTATGGCTACACCTTC
NA TRBJ2-3 NA TRBV2 CASSTDWVAAQYF TGTGCCAGCAGTACCGACTGGGTAGCGGCGCAGTATTTT
NA TRBJ1-3 NA TRBV11-2 CASSLVSGGNTIYF TGTGCCAGCAGCTTAGTATCGGGGGGAAACACCATATATTTT
NA TRBJ1-2 once TRBV5-4 CASSLWQGSGYTF TGTGCCAGCAGCTTATGGCAGGGGTCTGGCTACACCTTC
TRBD1 TRBJ2-7 NA TRBV5-1 CASSFRDRGNEQYF TGCGCCAGCAGCTTCAGGGACAGGGGAAACGAGCAGTACTTC
TRBD2 TRBJ2-3 NA TRBV5-4 CASSLEFGLAGDTDTQYF TGTGCCAGCAGCTTGGAATTTGGATTAGCGGGGGACACAGATACGCAGTATTTT
NA TRBJ1-1 NA TRBV6-6 CASSHQGEAFF TGTGCCAGCAGCCATCAGGGGGAAGCTTTCTTT
NA TRBJ1-6 NA TRBV7-8 CASSTRTASPLHF TGTGCCAGCAGCACAAGGACAGCGTCACCCCTCCACTTT
NA TRBJ1-2 NA TRBV5-4 CASSRDSNYGYTF TGTGCCAGCAGCCGAGACAGTAACTATGGCTACACCTTC
TRBD1 TRBJ1-2 NA TRBV5-1 CASSATGGLDGYTF TGCGCCAGCAGCGCGACAGGGGGGCTAGATGGCTACACCTTC
NA TRBJ1-2 once TRBV30 CAWSVEGYYGYTF TGTGCCTGGAGTGTAGAAGGTTACTATGGCTACACCTTC
NA TRBJ1-2 NA TRBV5-4 CASSLVGRGNYGYTF TGTGCCAGCAGCTTGGTGGGCAGGGGTAACTATGGCTACACCTTC
TRBD1 TRBJ2-1 NA TRBV18 CASNPQEGRGHNEQFF TGTGCCAGCAATCCACAGGAAGGCAGGGGGCACAATGAGCAGTTCTTC
TRBD1 TRBJ1-5 NA TRBV10-2 CASSEGQANQPQHF TGCGCCAGCAGTGAAGGACAGGCCAATCAGCCCCAGCATTTT
TRBD1 TRBJ1-1 NA TRBV6-5 CASRWDRGQNTEAFF TGTGCCAGCAGGTGGGACAGGGGGCAAAACACTGAAGCTTTCTTT
TRBD2 TRBJ2-1 NA TRBV19 CASSTPGHLSGLAKYNEQFF TGTGCCAGTAGTACACCCGGACACCTCTCGGGACTAGCGAAGTACAATGAGCAGTTCTTC
NA TRBJ1-5 few TRBV19 CASSDSGNQPQHF TGTGCCAGTAGCGACAGTGGCAATCAGCCCCAGCATTTT
TRBD1 TRBJ1-2 once TRBV27 CASSSVSGGAGGYTF TGTGCCAGCAGTTCGGTTTCAGGGGGCGCGGGTGGCTACACCTTC